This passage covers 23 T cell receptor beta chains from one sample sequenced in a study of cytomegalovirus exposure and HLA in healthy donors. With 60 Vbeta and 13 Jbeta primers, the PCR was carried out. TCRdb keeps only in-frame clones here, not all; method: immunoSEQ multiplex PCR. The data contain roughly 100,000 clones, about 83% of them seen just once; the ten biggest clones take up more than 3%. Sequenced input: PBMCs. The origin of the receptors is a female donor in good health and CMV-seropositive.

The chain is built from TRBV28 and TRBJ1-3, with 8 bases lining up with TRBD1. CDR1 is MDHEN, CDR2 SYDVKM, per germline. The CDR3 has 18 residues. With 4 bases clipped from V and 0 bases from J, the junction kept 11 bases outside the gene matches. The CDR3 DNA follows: TGTGCCAGCAGTTCGTTCCGGACAGGGCAATACTCTGGAAACACCATATATTTT. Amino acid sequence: CASSSFRTGQYSGNTIYF.

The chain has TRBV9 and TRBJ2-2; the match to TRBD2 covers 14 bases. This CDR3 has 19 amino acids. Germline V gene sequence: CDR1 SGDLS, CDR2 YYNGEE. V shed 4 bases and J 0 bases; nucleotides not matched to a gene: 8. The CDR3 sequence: CASSSRLAGGPANTGELFF. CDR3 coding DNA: TGTGCCAGCAGCTCACGACTAGCGGGAGGGCCTGCGAACACCGGGGAGCTGTTTTTT.

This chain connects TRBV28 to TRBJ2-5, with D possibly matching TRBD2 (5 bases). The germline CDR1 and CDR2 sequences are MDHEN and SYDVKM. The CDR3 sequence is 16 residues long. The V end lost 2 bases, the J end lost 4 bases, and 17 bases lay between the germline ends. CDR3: CASSLGPAEMVETQYF. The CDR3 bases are TGTGCCAGCAGTTTAGGCCCAGCGGAAATGGTAGAGACCCAGTACTTC.

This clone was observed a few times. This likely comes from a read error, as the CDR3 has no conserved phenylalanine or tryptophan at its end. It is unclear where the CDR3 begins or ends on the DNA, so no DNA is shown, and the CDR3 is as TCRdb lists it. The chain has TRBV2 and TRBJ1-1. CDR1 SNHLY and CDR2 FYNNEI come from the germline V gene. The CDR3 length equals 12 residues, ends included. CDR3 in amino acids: CASSEHEATHIL.

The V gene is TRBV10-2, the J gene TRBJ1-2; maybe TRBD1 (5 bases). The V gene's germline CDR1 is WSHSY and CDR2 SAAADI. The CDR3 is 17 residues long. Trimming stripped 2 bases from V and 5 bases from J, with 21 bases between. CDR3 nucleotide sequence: TGCGCCAGCAGTGAGCCGGGACTGAGGAGACTAACTTATGGCTACACCTTC. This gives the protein CASSEPGLRRLTYGYTF.

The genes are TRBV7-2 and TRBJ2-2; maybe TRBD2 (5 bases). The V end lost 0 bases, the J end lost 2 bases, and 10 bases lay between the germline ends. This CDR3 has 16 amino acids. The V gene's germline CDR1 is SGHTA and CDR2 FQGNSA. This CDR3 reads CASSLATGFNTGELFF. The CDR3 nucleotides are TGTGCCAGCAGCTTAGCGACGGGATTTAACACCGGGGAGCTGTTTTTT.

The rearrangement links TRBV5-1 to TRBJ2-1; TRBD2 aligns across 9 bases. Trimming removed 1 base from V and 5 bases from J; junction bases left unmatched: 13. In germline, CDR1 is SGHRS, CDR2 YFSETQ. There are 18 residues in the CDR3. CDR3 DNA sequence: TGCGCCAGCAGCTTGATCGGTCATGGAGCGGGAGGTGACAATGAGCAGTTCTTC. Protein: CASSLIGHGAGGDNEQFF.

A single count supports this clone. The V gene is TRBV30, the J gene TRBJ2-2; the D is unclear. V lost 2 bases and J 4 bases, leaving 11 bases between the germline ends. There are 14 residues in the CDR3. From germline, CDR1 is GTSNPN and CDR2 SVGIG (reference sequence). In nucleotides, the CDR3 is TGTGCCTGGAGTAAGATGGGCTCCACCGGGGAGCTGTTTTTT. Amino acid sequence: CAWSKMGSTGELFF. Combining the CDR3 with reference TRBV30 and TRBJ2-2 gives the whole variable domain SQTIHQWPATLVQPVGSPLSLECTVEGTSNPNLYWYRQAAGRGLQLLFYSVGIGQISSEVPQNLSASRPQDRQFILSSKKLLLSDSGFYLCAWSKMGSTGELFFGEGSRLTVL.

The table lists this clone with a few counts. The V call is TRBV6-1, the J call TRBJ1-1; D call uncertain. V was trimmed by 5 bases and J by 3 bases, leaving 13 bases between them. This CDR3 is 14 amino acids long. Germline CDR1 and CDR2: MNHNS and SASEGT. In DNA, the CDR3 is TGTGCCAGCAGTAGACGGCCGAGGGACACTGAAGCTTTCTTT. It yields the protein CASSRRPRDTEAFF.

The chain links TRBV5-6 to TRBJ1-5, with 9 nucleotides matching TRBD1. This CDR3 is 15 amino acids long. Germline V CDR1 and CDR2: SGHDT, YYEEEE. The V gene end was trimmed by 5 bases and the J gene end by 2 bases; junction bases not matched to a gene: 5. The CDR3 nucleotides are TGTGCCAGCAGTTTACAGGGGGCGGGCAATCAGCCCCAGCATTTT. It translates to CASSLQGAGNQPQHF.

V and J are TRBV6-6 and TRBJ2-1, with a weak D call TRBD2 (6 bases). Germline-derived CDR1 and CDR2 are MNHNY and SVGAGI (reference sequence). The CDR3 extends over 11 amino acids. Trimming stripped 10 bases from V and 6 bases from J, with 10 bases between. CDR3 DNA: TGTGCCACCTGGAGGGCCAATGAGCAGTTCTTC. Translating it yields CATWRANEQFF.

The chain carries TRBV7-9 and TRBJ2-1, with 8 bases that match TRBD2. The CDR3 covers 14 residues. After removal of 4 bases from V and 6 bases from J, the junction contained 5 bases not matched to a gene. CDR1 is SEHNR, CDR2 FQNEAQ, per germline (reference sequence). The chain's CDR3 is CASSSTSVGNEQFF. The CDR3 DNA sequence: TGTGCCAGCAGCTCGACTAGCGTAGGCAATGAGCAGTTCTTC.

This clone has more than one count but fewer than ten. The CDR3 loop reads CASSLEGRGGRSYNEQFF. The CDR3 DNA sequence: TGTGCCAGCAGCTTAGAGGGGCGGGGGGGCCGCTCCTACAATGAGCAGTTCTTC. V gene TRBV13 combines with J gene TRBJ2-1; TRBD2 matches at 9 bases. Germline V gene lookup returns CDR1 PRHDT and CDR2 FYEKMQ (reference sequence). CDR3 length equals 18 residues. The J segment lost 0 bases and the V segment lost 1 base, leaving 7 bases of the junction unmatched.

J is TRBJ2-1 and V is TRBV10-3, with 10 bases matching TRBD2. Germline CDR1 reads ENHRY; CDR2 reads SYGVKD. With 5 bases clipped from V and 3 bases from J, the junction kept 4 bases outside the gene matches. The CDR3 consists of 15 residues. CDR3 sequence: CAISSLAGDYNEQFF. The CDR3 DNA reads TGTGCCATCAGTTCCCTAGCGGGAGACTACAATGAGCAGTTCTTC.

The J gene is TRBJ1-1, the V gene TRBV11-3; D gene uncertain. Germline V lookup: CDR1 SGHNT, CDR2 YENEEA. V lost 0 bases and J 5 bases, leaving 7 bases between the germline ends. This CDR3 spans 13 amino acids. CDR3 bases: TGTGCCAGCAGCTTAGATTCGGGGACTGAAGCTTTCTTT. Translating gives CASSLDSGTEAFF.

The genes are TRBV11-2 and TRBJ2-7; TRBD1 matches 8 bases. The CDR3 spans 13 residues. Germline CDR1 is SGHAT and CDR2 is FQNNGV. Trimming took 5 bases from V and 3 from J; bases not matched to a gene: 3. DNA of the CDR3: TGTGCCAGCAGCACGGACAGGGTCTACGAGCAGTACTTC. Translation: CASSTDRVYEQYF.

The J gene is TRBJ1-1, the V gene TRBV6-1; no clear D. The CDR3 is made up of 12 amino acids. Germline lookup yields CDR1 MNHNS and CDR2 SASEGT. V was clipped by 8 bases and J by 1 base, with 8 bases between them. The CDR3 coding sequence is TGTGCCAGCGTGGGCCCGAACACTGAAGCTTTCTTT. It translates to CASVGPNTEAFF.

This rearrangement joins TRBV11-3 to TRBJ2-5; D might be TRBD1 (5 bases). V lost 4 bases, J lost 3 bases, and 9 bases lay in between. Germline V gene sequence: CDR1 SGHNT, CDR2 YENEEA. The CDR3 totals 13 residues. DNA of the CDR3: TGTGCCAGCAGCTCCGTCAGGGAAGAGACCCAGTACTTC. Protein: CASSSVREETQYF.

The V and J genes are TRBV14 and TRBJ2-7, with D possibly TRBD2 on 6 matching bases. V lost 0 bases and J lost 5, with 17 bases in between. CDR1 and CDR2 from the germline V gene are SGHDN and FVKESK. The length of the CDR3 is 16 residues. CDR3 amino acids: CASSQEGRGGLNEQYF. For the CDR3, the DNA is TGTGCCAGCAGCCAAGAGGGAAGGGGAGGTTTGAACGAGCAGTACTTC. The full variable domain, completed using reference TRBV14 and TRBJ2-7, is EAGVTQFPSHSVIEKGQTVTLRCDPISGHDNLYWYRRVMGKEIKFLLHFVKESKQDESGMPNNRFLAERTGGTYSTLKVQPAELEDSGVYFCASSQEGRGGLNEQYFGPGTRLTVT.

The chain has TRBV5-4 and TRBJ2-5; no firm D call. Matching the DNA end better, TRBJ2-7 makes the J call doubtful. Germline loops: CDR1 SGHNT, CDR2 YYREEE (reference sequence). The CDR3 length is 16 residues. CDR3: CASSFIGLPEFYEQYF. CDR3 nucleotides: TGTGCCAGCAGCTTCATCGGTCTTCCGGAGTTCTACGAGCAGTACTTC.

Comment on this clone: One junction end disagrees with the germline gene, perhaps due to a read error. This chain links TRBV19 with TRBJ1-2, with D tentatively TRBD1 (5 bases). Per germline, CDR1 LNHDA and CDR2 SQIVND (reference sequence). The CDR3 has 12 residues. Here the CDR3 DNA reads TGTGCCAGTAGTGGTTGGGGGGACGGCTACCCCTTC. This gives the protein CASSGWGDGYPF.

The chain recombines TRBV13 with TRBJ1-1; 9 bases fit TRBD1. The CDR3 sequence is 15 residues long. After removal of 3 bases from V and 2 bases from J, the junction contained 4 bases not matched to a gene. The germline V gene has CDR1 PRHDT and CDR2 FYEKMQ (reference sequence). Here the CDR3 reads CASSFPGQGNTEAFF. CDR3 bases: TGTGCCAGCAGCTTCCCGGGACAGGGAAACACTGAAGCTTTCTTT.

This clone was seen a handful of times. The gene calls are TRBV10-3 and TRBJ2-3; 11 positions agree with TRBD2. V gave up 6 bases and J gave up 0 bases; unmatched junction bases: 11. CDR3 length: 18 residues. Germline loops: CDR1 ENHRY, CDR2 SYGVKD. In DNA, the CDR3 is TGTGCCATCAGCGGAGGAGCTAGCGGGGGGTCTAGCACAGATACGCAGTATTTT. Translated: CAISGGASGGSSTDTQYF.